This entry is about one TCR beta chain. Its antigen is unidentified. The sample has other DNA sequences that encode this CDR3 too. Data came from immunoSEQ multiplex PCR; TCRdb stores just in-frame clones and leaves some out. The sample contains around 250,000 clones, almost 90% of which appear only once. These data are taken from a study of cytomegalovirus exposure and HLA in healthy donors. Looked up from germline, CDR1 is SGHDN and CDR2 is FVKESK. Trimming stripped 0 bases from V and 0 bases from J, with 8 bases between. This CDR3 has 15 residues. Study findings and constraints: Cytomegalovirus association was assigned to over 150 TCR beta chains.

The chain joins TRBV14 to TRBJ1-1; TRBD1 is a possible D gene (6 bases). Sequencing used PBMCs. The sequence came from a young woman in good health and CMV-seronegative. CDR3 loop: CASSQEGALNTEAFF. CDR3 bases: TGTGCCAGCAGCCAAGAGGGGGCTTTGAACACTGAAGCTTTCTTT.